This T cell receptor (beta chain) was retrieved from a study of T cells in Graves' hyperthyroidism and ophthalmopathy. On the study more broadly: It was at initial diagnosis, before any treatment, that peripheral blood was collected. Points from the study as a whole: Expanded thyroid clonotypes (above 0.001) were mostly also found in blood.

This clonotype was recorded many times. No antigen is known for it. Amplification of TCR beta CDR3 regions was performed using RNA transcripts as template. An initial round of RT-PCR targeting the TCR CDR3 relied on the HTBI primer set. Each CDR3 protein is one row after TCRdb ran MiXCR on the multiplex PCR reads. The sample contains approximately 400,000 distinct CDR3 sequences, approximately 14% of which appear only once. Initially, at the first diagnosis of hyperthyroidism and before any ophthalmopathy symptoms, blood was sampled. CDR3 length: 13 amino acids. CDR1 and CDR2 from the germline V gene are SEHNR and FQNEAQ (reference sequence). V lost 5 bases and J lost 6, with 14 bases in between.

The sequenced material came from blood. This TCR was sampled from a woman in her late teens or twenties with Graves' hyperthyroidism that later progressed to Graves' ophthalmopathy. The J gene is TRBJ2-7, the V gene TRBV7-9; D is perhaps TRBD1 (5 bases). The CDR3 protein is CASSPGLGREQYF. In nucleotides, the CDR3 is TGTGCCAGCAGCCCTGGGTTGGGGCGCGAGCAGTACTTC.